A selection of T cell receptor beta chains follows, all from one sample in a study of OX40 agonist ivuxolimab in advanced cancers. Profiling relied on immunoSEQ multiplex PCR, and the TCRdb table lists in-frame clones only, not all of them. There are tens of thousands of clones in the sample; 79% occur only once, and roughly 1.2% lies in the top ten. This specimen was CD4+ or CD8+ T cells sorted from blood, taken in a trial of the OX40 agonist ivuxolimab. The origin of the receptors is an adult with an advanced solid tumor such as melanoma, head and neck, liver or kidney cancer. The CDR3 runs from the conserved cysteine through the conserved F or W. Fields, in order: J gene, V gene, CDR3 length, clone size, D gene, CDR3 protein, CDR3 DNA. A D gene is named only where the DNA matches it firmly. Clone size is stated in some rows and not others, as once, few, many or a class when expanded.

>TRBJ1-5|TRBV19|15|-|-
CASSGSGTSGQPQHF
TGTGCCAGTAGTGGTTCAGGGACATCGGGACAGCCCCAGCATTTT
>TRBJ2-1|TRBV28|15|few|-
CASSPGDRYYNEQFF
TGTGCCAGCAGTCCTGGGGATCGGTACTACAATGAGCAGTTCTTC
>TRBJ2-3|TRBV6-7|18|-|-
CASSYTIYGPGRADTQYF
TGTGCCAGCAGTTACACAATTTACGGACCCGGACGGGCAGATACGCAGTATTTT
>TRBJ2-7|TRBV18|15|-|-
CASSPRSGKSSEQYF
TGTGCCAGCTCACCAAGGTCAGGGAAGTCCTCCGAGCAGTACTTC
>TRBJ1-5|TRBV11-3|12|-|-
CASSLRGQPQHF
TGTGCCAGCAGCTTAAGGGGCCAGCCCCAGCATTTT
>TRBJ1-2|TRBV5-1|15|-|-
CASSYGQLEYYGYTF
TGCGCCAGCAGCTACGGACAGTTAGAATACTATGGCTACACCTTC
>TRBJ2-7|TRBV12-5|17|-|-
CASGSTETKGGIYEQYF
TGTGCTAGTGGTTCAACCGAAACCAAGGGGGGGATCTACGAGCAGTACTTC
>TRBJ2-7|TRBV30|13|-|-
CACWRESSYEQYF
TGTGCGTGCTGGAGGGAAAGCTCCTACGAGCAGTACTTC
>TRBJ2-4|TRBV18|18|-|TRBD1
CASSRQGSSGIAKNIQYF
TGTGCCAGCTCACGACAGGGGTCTTCGGGGATAGCCAAAAACATTCAGTACTTC
>TRBJ2-2|TRBV5-1|18|-|TRBD2
CASSLAPSGSSNTGELFF
TGCGCCAGCAGCTTGGCCCCTAGCGGGAGTTCGAACACCGGGGAGCTGTTTTTT
>TRBJ2-5|TRBV5-1|12|-|-
CASSGGFETQYF
TGCGCCAGCAGTGGGGGGTTTGAGACCCAGTACTTC
>TRBJ2-1|TRBV11-2|11|few|-
CASSFFNEQFF
TGTGCCAGCAGCTTTTTCAATGAGCAGTTCTTC
>TRBJ1-5|TRBV28|15|-|TRBD1
CASSLSGGGRQPQHF
TGTGCCAGCAGTTTAAGCGGAGGGGGCCGTCAGCCCCAGCATTTT
>TRBJ2-3|TRBV19|13|few|-
CASRAVPGDTQYF
TGTGCCAGTAGGGCGGTCCCAGGGGATACGCAGTATTTT
>TRBJ2-1|TRBV10-1|15|-|-
CASIFTGSFHNEQFF
TGCGCCAGCATCTTCACCGGGTCCTTCCACAATGAGCAGTTCTTC
>TRBJ2-7|TRBV19|15|once|-
CASSISSRGLYEQYF
TGTGCCAGTAGTATCTCCAGTAGAGGGCTCTACGAGCAGTACTTC